This is a list of T cell receptor beta chains from one sample in a study of CD8 T cells in Susac syndrome. TCRdb independently ran MiXCR on the immunoSEQ multiplex PCR reads; one entry per CDR3 protein. Of about 90,000 distinct CDR3 sequences in the sample, approximately 92% were seen once. The sequenced sample was CD8+ T cells from PBMCs. These TCRs come from a human donor in good health. The conserved cysteine and the conserved F or W are not part of the CDR3 here.

>13|TRBV27
ASSSGSSGANVLT
>12|TRBV5-1
ASRAGGVGNTIY
>12|TRBV29-1
SVGGQGVTAELF
>15|TRBV9
ASSVATEGIYTGELF
>13|TRBV6-6
ASSPKDRPYPEAF
>15|TRBV3-1
ASSYGQGEDYGYGYT
>13|TRBV12-3/TRBV12-4
ASSLGLAASYEQY
>14|TRBV2
APKRGRGRSIQPQH
>15|TRBV11-2
ASSEPGQGAEADTQY
>12|TRBV29-1
SVAGTGRGTEAF